This paragraph covers one T cell receptor beta chain sequence. This sample stems from a study of blood T cell repertoires in COVID-19. Germline CDR1 is KGHSH and CDR2 is LQKENI. V lost 0 bases and J 6 bases, leaving 9 bases between the germline ends. The length of the CDR3 is 15 residues. Here immunoSEQ multiplex PCR was the method, and the copy in TCRdb shows in-frame clones only, minus some. Of about 160,000 clones in the sample, approximately 85% were seen once. The sequenced sample was peripheral blood. J is TRBJ1-6 and V is TRBV18, with TRBD1 as a possible D gene (5 bases). The source is a man in his 60s who had recovered from COVID-19. CDR3 loop: CASSPPQGSNSPLHF. The CDR3 DNA follows: TGTGCCAGCTCACCACCGCAGGGATCTAATTCACCCCTCCACTTT. The full variable domain, completed using reference TRBV18 and TRBJ1-6, is NAGVMQNPRHLVRRRGQEARLRCSPMKGHSHVYWYRQLPEEGLKFMVYLQKENIIDESGMPKERFSAEFPKEGPSILRIQQVVRGDSAAYFCASSPPQGSNSPLHFGNGTRLTVT.